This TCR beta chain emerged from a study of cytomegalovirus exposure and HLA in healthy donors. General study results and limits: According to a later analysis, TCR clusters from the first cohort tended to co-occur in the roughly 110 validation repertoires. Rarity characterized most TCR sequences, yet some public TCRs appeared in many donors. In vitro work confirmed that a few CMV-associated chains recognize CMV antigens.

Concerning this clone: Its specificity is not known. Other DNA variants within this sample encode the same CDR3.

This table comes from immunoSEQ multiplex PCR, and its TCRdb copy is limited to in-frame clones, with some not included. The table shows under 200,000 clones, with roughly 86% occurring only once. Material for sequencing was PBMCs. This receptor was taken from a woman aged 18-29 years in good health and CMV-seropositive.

The CDR3 region has the DNA TGCGCCAGCAGCTTGACGGTGAACACTGAAGCTTTCTTT. This translates into CASSLTVNTEAFF. The V and J genes are TRBV5-1 and TRBJ1-1; D is undetermined. The CDR3 runs to 13 residues. The germline CDR1 and CDR2 sequences are SGHRS and YFSETQ. V dropped 1 base and J dropped 0 bases, with 4 bases sitting between them.